This T cell receptor (beta chain) emerged from a study of blood T cell repertoires in COVID-19. Study in general: Researchers got acute and convalescent COVID-19 samples from the United States, Italy and Spain. The cDNA or gDNA used as material had been derived from T cells, B-cell-depleted T cells, or PBMCs.

The CDR3 is 16 residues long. Germline CDR1 ENHRY, CDR2 SYGVKD. Deletions cut 6 bases from V and 4 bases from J, with 16 bases between. Study processing details: Estimation of nucleated cell counts relied on the amplification of reference gene primers. Clones were sequenced by immunoSEQ multiplex PCR, and TCRdb holds only the in-frame ones, with some missing. V and J calls plus clone size are reproduced from that table; the DNA served to infer D and trimming. The table includes 200,000 to 250,000 clones, about 82% detected once. The sequenced sample consisted of peripheral blood. J is TRBJ1-6 and V is TRBV10-3, with D perhaps TRBD1 (5 bases). The TCR was taken from a woman over 75 with acute or convalescent COVID-19. The CDR3: CAISAVGTGYNSPLHF. CDR3 DNA sequence: TGTGCCATCAGCGCCGTCGGGACTGGGTATAATTCACCCCTCCACTTT.